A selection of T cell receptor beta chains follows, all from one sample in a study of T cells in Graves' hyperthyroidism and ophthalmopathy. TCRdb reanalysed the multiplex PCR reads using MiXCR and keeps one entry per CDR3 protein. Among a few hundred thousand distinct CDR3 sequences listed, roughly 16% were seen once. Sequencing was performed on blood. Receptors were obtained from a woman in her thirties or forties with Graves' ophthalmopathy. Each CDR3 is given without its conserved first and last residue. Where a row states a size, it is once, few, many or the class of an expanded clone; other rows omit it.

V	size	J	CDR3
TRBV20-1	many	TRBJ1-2	SARVGQGLGYT
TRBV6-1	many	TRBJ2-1	ASRPIAGGSYNEQF
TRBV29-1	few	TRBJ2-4	SVGPSGLNIQY
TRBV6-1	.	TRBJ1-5	ASSNTGGIGQPQH
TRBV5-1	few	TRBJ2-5	ASSKETAPDQETQY
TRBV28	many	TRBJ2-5	ASSGTGDLFETQY
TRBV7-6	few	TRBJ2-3	ASSERSRGLISRDTQY
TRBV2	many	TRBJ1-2	ATERGVNYGYT
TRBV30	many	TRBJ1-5	AWGQGGQPQH
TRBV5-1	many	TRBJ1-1	ASSLDSRNTEAF
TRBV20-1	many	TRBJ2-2	SAQGGTGNTGELF
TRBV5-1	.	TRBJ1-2	ASSLTGGDYGHT
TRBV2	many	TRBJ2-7	ASNLQGSYSYEQY
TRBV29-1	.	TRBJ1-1	SVARGVEAF
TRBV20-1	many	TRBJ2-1	SARIRAGGVTGNEQF
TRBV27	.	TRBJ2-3	ASSRDRVVDTQY
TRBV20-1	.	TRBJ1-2	SARAPFEGVNYGYT
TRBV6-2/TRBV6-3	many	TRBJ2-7	ASSLRISGNYEQY
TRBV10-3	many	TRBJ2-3	AISEKSSSTDTQY
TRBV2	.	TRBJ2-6	ASSTLSLGQGALGANVLT
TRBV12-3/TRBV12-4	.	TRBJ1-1	ASRTRQGRNTEAF
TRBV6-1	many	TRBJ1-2	ASTAGQGNYGYT